In its sample, the clone carrying this TCR beta chain was seen once. The data belong to a study of blood T cell repertoires in COVID-19. Authors' processing steps: Estimated nucleated cell counts came from reference gene primer amplification. Produced via immunoSEQ multiplex PCR; TCRdb's table is partial and in-frame only. That table supplies the V and J calls and clone size; D and trimming were determined from the DNA. The sample records about 270,000 clones, around 90% being singletons. The germline V gene has CDR1 SGHRS and CDR2 YFSETQ. The CDR3 spans 14 residues. Trimming took off 0 bases at V and 4 bases at J, with 7 bases between the two ends.

The chain joins TRBV5-1 to TRBJ2-2; possible D gene TRBD1, 6 bases. This TCR was sampled from a man aged 45 to 65 with acute or convalescent COVID-19. What was sequenced was peripheral blood. CDR3 nucleotides: TGCGCCAGCAGCTTGGAAGGGGGCACCGGGGAGCTGTTTTTT. Translation: CASSLEGGTGELFF. The full variable domain, in which reference TRBV5-1 and TRBJ2-2 provide the parts outside the CDR3, is KAGVTQTPRYLIKTRGQQVTLSCSPISGHRSVSWYQQTPGQGLQFLFEYFSETQRNKGNFPGRFSGRQFSNSRSEMNVSTLELGDSALYLCASSLEGGTGELFFGEGSRLTVL.